In its sample, the clone carrying this TCR beta chain was seen a few times. The antigen remains unidentified. As every portion of the isolated RNA was reverse transcribed, the sequencing read expressed TCRB transcripts. Assay: immunoSEQ multiplex PCR; the TCRdb copy retains only in-frame clones and omits some. In the table there are 250,000 to 300,000 clones, roughly an eighth of which are singletons. The data originate from a study of beta chain features in type 1 diabetes. Across the whole study: The patients were much like the healthy donors in age, gender and cell yields.

Germline V CDR1 and CDR2: SGHDT, YYEEEE. V was clipped by 0 bases and J by 4 bases, with 5 bases between them. CDR3 length equals 13 residues. Notes on the study in general: Patients with Type 1 diabetes showed moderately but significantly shorter TCRB CDR3s in all four CD4+ subsets. Reduced insertions and increased deletions marked VDJ junctions in type 1 diabetes patients.

The sequencing sample was made of naive CD4+ T cells from blood. This chain joins TRBV5-6 and TRBJ2-1; D gene unclear. This TCR came from a man aged 30 to 39 with type 1 diabetes. The CDR3 DNA is TGTGCCAGCAGCTTGGTTCGGTACAATGAGCAGTTCTTC. Amino acids: CASSLVRYNEQFF. The full variable domain, with the rest looked up from reference TRBV5-6 and TRBJ2-1, is DAGVTQSPTHLIKTRGQQVTLRCSPKSGHDTVSWYQQALGQGPQFIFQYYEEEERQRGNFPDRFSGHQFPNYSSELNVNALLLGDSALYLCASSLVRYNEQFFGPGTRLTVL.